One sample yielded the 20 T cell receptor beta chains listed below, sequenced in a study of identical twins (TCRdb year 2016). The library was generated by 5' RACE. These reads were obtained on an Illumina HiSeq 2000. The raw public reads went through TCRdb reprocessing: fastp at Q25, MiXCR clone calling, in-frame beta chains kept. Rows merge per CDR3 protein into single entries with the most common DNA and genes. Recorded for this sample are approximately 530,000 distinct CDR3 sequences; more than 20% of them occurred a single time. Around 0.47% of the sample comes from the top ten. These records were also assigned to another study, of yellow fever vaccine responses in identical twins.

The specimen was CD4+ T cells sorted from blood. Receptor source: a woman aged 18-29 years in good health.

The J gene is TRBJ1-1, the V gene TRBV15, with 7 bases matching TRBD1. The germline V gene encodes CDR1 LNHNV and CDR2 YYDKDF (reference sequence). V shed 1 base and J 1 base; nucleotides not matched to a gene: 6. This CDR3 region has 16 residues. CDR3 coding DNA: TGTGCCACCAGCAGAGGGGGGGGACAGACGAACACTGAAGCTTTCTTT. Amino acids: CATSRGGGQTNTEAFF.

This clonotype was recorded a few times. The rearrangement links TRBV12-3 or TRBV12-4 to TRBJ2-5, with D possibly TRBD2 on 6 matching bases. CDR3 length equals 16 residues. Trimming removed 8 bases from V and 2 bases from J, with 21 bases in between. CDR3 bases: TGTGCCAGCTCAGGCGGCGGGACGGCCACTCAAGAGACCCAGTACTTC. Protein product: CASSGGGTATQETQYF.

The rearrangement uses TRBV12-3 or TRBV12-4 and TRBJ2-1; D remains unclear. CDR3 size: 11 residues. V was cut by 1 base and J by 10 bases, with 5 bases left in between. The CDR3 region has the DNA TGTGCCAGCAGTTTAGGCGAAGAGCAGTTCTTC. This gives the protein CASSLGEEQFF.

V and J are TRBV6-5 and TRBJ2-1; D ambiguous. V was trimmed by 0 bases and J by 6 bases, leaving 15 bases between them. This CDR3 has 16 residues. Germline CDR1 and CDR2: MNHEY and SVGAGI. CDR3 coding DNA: TGTGCCAGCAGTTACTCGAGTCGAGTGTCGGTCAATGAGCAGTTCTTC. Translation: CASSYSSRVSVNEQFF.

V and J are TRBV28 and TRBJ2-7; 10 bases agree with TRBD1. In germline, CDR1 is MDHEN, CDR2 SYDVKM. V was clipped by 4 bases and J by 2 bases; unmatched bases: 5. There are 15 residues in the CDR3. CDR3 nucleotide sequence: TGTGCCAGCAGTTCCAACGGACAGGGGGCCTACGAGCAGTACGTC. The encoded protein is CASSSNGQGAYEQYV.

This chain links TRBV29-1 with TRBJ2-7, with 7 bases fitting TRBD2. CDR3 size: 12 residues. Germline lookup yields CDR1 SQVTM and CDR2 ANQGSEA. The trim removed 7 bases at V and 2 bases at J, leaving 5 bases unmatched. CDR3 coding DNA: TGCAGCGCGCGGGAGCCACCCTACGAGCAGTACTTC. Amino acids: CSAREPPYEQYF.

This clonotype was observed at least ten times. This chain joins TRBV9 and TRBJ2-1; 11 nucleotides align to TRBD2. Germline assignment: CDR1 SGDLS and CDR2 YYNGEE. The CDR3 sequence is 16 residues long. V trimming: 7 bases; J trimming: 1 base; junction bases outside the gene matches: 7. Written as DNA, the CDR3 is TGTGCCAGCTCCCTAGCGGGAGGTACGTCCTACAATGAGCAGTTCTTC. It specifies CASSLAGGTSYNEQFF. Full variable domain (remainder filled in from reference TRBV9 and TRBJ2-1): DSGVTQTPKHLITATGQRVTLRCSPRSGDLSVYWYQQSLDQGLQFLIQYYNGEERAKGNILERFSAQQFPDLHSELNLSSLELGDSALYFCASSLAGGTSYNEQFFGPGTRLTVL.

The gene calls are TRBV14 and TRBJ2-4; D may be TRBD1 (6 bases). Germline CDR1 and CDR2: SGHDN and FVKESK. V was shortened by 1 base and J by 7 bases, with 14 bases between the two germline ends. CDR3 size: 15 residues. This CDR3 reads CASSQAGRGKNIQYF. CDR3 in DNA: TGTGCCAGCAGCCAAGCGGGAAGGGGGAAGAACATTCAGTACTTC.

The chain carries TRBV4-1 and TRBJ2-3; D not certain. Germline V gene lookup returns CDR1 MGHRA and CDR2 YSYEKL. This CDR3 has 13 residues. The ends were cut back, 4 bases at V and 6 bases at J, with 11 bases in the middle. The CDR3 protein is CASSPDNIDTQYF. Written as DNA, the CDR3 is TGCGCCAGCAGCCCCGACAACATTGATACGCAGTATTTT.

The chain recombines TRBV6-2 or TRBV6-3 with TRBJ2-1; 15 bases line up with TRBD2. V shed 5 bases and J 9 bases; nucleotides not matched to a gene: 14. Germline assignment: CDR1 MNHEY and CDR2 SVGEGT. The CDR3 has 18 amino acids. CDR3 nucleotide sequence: TGTGCCAGCAGTCGATCTGGACTAGCGGGAGGGCTTGCCGGTGAGCAGTTCTTC. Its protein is CASSRSGLAGGLAGEQFF.

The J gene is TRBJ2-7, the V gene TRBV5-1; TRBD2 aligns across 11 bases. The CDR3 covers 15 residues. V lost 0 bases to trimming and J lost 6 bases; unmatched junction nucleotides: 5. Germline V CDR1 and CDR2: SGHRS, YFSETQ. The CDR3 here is CASSLVVSGRVEQYF. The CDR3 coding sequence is TGCGCCAGCAGCTTGGTTGTTAGCGGGAGGGTCGAGCAGTACTTC.

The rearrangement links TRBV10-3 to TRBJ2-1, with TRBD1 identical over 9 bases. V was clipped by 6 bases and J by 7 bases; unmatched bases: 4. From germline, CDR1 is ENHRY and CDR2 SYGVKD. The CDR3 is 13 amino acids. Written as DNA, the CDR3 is TGTGCCATCAGGACAGGGGGTCCAAATGAGCAGTTCTTC. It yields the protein CAIRTGGPNEQFF.

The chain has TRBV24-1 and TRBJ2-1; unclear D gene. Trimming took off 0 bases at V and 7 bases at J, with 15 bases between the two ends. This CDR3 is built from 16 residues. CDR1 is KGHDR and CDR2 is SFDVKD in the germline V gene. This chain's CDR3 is CATSDLGYSLGNEQFF. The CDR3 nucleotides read TGTGCCACCAGTGATTTGGGCTACAGTTTGGGAAATGAGCAGTTCTTC.

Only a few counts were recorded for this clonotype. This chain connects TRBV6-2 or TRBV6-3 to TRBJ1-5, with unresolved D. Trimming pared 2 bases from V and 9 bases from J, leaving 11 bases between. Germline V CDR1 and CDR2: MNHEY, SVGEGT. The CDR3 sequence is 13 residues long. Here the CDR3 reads CASSYVLKGPQHF. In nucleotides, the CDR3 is TGTGCCAGCAGTTACGTCCTAAAGGGGCCCCAGCATTTT.

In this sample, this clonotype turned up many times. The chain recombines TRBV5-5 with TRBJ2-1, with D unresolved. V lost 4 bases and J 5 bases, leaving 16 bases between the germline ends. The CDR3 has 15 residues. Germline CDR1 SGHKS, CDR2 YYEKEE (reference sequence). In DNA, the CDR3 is TGTGCCAGCAGCCTGGGTTGGCTAGGAGACAATGAGCAGTTCTTC. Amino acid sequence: CASSLGWLGDNEQFF.

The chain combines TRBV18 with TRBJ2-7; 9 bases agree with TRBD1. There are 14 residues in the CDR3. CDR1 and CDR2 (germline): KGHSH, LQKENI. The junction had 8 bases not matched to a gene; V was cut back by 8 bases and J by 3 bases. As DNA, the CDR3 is TGTGCCAGCGCCACCGGGACAGGGAACTACGAGCAGTACTTC. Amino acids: CASATGTGNYEQYF. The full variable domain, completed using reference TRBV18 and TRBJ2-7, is NAGVMQNPRHLVRRRGQEARLRCSPMKGHSHVYWYRQLPEEGLKFMVYLQKENIIDESGMPKERFSAEFPKEGPSILRIQQVVRGDSAAYFCASATGTGNYEQYFGPGTRLTVT.

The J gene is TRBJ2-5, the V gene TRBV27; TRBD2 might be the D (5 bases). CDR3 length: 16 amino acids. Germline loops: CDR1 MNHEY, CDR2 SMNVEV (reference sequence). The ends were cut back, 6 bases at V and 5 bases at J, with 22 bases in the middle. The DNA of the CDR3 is TGTGCCAGCAGCCCCCGGGGTTCTGGCGGATGGGAGACCCAGTACTTC. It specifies CASSPRGSGGWETQYF.

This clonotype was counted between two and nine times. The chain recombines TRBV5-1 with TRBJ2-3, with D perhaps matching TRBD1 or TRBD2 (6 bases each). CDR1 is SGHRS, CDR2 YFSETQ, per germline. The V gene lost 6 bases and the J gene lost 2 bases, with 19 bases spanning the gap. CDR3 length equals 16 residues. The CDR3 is CASTRGGSFHTDTQYF. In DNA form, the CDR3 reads TGCGCCAGCACCCGAGGGGGGAGCTTTCACACAGATACGCAGTATTTT.

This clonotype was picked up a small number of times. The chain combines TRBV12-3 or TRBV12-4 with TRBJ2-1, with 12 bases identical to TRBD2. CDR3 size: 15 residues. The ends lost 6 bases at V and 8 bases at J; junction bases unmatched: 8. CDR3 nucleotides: TGTGCCAGCAGCCCTAGCGGGGGGGCCGGAGATGAGCAGTTCTTC. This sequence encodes CASSPSGGAGDEQFF.

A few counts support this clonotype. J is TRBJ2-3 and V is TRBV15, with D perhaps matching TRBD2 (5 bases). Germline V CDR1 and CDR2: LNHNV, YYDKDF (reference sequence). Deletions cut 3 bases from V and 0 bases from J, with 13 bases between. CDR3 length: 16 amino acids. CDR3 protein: CATSRGGGLSTDTQYF. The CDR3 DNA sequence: TGTGCCACCAGCAGGGGTGGCGGGCTTAGCACAGATACGCAGTATTTT.